One T cell receptor beta chain is described in this entry. What it binds is not known. Primers for the PCR totalled 60 Vbeta and 13 Jbeta. TCRdb keeps only in-frame clones here, not all; method: immunoSEQ multiplex PCR. The repertoire shows 70,000 to 85,000 clones; the top ten hold 6.5% to 9%. V lost 4 bases and J lost 4; bases outside the gene matches: 11. The CDR3 contains 16 residues. The germline V gene encodes CDR1 SGHDT and CDR2 YYEEEE. This record comes from a study of cytomegalovirus exposure and HLA in healthy donors. Study-level points and caveats: More clonal expansion characterized HLA-associated TCR beta chains than equally common others in a later analysis.

The receptor was derived from a female donor in good health and CMV-seropositive. The gene calls are TRBV5-6 and TRBJ2-3; the match to TRBD2 covers 8 bases. What was sequenced was PBMCs. CDR3 nucleotide sequence: TGTGCCAGCAGCACGGACCCGGGACTAGTCGCAGATACGCAGTATTTT. It is translated as CASSTDPGLVADTQYF.